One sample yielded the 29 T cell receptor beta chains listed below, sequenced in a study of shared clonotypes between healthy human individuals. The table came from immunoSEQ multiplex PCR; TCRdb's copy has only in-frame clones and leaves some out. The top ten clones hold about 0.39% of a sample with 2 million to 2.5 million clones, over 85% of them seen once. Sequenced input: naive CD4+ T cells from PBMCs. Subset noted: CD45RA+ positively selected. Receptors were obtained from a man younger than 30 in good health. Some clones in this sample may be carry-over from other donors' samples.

The chain's CDR3 is CASSGRGWRSTDTQYF. CDR3 nucleotide sequence: TGTGCCAGCAGCGGCAGAGGTTGGCGCTCCACAGATACGCAGTATTTT. V gene TRBV7-2 combines with J gene TRBJ2-3; D is ambiguous. CDR1 and CDR2 (germline): SGHTA, FQGNSA. The CDR3 runs to 16 residues. Trimming cost V 5 bases and J 2 bases, with 17 bases left between them.

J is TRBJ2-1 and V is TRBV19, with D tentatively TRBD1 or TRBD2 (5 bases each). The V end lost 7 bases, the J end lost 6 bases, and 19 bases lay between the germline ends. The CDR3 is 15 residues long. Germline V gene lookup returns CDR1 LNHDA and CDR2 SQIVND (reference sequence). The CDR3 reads CASIPTRFGGNEQFF. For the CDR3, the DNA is TGTGCCAGTATCCCTACACGCTTTGGGGGCAATGAGCAGTTCTTC.

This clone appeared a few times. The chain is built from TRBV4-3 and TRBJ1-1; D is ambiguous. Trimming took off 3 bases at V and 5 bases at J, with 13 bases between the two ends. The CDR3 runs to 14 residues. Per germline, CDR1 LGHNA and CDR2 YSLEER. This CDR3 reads CASSQDPFGTEAFF. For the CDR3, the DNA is TGCGCCAGCAGCCAGGATCCCTTTGGGACTGAAGCTTTCTTT.

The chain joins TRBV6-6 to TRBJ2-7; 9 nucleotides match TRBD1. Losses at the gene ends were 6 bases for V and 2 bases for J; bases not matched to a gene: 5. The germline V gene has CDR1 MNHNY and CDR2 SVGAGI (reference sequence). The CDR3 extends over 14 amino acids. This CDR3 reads CASRSGQGAYEQYF. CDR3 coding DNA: TGTGCCAGCAGATCGGGACAGGGAGCCTACGAGCAGTACTTC.

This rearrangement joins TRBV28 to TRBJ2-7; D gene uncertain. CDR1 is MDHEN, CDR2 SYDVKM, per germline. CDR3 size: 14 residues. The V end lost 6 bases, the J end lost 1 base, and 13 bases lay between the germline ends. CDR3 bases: TGTGCCAGCAGGGAGCTACAGAGTTCCTACGAGCAGTACTTC. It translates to CASRELQSSYEQYF.

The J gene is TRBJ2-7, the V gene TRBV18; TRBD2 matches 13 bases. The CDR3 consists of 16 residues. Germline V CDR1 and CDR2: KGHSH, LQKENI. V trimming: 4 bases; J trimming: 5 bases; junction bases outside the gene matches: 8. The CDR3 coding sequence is TGTGCCAGCTCACAGGGACTAGCGGGATCGGGGAACGAGCAGTACTTC. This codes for CASSQGLAGSGNEQYF.

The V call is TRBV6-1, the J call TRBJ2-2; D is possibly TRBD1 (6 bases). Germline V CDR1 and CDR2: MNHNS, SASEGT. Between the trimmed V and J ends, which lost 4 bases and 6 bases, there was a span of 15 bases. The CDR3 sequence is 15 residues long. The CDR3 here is CASSGWTALAGELFF. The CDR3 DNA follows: TGTGCCAGCAGTGGGTGGACAGCCTTAGCCGGGGAGCTGTTTTTT.

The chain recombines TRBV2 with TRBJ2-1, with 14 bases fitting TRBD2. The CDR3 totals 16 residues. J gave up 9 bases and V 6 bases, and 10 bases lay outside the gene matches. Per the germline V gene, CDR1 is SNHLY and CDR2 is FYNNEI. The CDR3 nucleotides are TGTGCCAGCAGCCTAAGCCCGGGACTAGCGGGAGCTGAGCAGTTCTTC. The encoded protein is CASSLSPGLAGAEQFF.

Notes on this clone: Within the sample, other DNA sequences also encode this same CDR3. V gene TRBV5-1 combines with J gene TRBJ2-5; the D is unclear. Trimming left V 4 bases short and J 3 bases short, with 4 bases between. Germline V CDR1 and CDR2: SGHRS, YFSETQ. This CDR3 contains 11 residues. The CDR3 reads CASSREETQYF. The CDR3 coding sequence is TGCGCCAGCAGCCGCGAAGAGACCCAGTACTTC.

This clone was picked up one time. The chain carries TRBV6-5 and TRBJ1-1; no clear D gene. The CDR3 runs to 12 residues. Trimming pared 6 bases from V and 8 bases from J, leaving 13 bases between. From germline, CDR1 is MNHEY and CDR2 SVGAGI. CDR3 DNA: TGTGCCAGCAGCCCACGGGGAGAGGAAGCTTTCTTT. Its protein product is CASSPRGEEAFF.

CDR3 sequence (DNA): TGTGCCAGCAGCCGGGGGGTGGAACCCGGCGAGCAGTACTTC. It specifies CASSRGVEPGEQYF. This chain uses TRBV9 with TRBJ2-7, with 7 bases lining up with TRBD2. Germline CDR1 reads SGDLS; CDR2 reads YYNGEE. The CDR3 contains 14 residues. Germline trimming cut 4 bases from V and 6 bases from J; bases unmatched to any gene: 10.

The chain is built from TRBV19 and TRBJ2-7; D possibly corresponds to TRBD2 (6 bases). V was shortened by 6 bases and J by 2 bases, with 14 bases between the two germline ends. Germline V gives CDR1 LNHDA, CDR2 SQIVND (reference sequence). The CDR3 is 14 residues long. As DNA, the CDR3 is TGTGCCAGTAGGCCTGGGCGGGGTGCCTACGAGCAGTACTTC. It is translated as CASRPGRGAYEQYF.

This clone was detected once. The CDR3 here is CAWSVGQWDTQYF. The CDR3 DNA follows: TGTGCCTGGAGTGTGGGACAGTGGGATACGCAGTATTTT. V usage is TRBV30 and J usage is TRBJ2-3, with 7 positions matching TRBD1. The CDR3 is made up of 13 amino acids. Germline V lookup: CDR1 GTSNPN, CDR2 SVGIG (reference sequence). V lost 0 bases to trimming and J lost 6 bases; unmatched junction nucleotides: 3.

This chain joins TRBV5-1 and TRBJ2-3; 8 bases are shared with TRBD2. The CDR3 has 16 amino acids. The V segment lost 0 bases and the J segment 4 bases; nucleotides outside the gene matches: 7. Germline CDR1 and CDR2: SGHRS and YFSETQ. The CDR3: CASSLASRAGADTQYF. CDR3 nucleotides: TGCGCCAGCAGCTTGGCCAGTCGAGCGGGAGCAGATACGCAGTATTTT.

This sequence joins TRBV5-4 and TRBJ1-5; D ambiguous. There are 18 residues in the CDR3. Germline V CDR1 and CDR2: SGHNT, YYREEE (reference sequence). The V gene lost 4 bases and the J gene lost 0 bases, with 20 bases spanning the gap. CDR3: CASSQRPPTSYSNQPQHF. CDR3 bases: TGTGCCAGCAGCCAGCGACCTCCGACCTCCTATAGCAATCAGCCCCAGCATTTT.

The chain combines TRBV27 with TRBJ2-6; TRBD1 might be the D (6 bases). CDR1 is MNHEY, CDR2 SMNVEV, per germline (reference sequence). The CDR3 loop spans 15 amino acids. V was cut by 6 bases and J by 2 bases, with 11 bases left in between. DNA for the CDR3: TGTGCCAGCAGGGGCAGGGGACCTGGGGCCAACGTCCTGACTTTC. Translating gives CASRGRGPGANVLTF. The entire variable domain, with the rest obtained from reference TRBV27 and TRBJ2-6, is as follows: EAQVTQNPRYLITVTGKKLTVTCSQNMNHEYMSWYRQDPGLGLRQIYYSMNVEVTDKGDVPEGYKVSRKEKRNFPLILESPSPNQTSLYFCASRGRGPGANVLTFGAGSRLTVL.

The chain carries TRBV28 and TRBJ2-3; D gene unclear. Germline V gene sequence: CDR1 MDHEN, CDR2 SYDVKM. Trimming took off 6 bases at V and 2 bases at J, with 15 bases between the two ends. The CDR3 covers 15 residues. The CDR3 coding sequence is TGTGCCAGCAGCCTAAGACGGCCTCACACAGATACGCAGTATTTT. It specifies CASSLRRPHTDTQYF. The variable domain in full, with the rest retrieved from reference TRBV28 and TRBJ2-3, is DVKVTQSSRYLVKRTGEKVFLECVQDMDHENMFWYRQDPGLGLRLIYFSYDVKMKEKGDIPEGYSVSREKKERFSLILESASTNQTSMYLCASSLRRPHTDTQYFGPGTRLTVL.

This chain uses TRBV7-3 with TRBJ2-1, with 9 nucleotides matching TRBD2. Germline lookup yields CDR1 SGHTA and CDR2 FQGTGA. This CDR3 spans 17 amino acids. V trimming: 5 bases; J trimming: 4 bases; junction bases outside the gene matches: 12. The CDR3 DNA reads TGTGCCAGCAGCCCCCAGGGCGGGAGGGCTGGTTACAATGAGCAGTTCTTC. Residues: CASSPQGGRAGYNEQFF.

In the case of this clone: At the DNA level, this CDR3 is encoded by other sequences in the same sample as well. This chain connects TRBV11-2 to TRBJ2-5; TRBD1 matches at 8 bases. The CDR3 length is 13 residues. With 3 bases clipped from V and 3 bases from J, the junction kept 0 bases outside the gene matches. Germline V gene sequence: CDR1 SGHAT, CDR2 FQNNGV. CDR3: CASSLDREETQYF. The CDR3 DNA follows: TGTGCCAGCAGCTTGGACAGGGAAGAGACCCAGTACTTC.

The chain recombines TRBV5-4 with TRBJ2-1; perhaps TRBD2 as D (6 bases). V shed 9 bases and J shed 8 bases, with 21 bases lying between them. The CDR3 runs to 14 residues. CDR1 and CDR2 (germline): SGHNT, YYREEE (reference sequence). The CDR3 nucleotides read TGTGCCACCCGGTCCTCGCGGGAAAGGGATGAGCAGTTCTTC. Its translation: CATRSSRERDEQFF. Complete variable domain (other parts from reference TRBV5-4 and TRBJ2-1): ETGVTQSPTHLIKTRGQQVTLRCSSQSGHNTVSWYQQALGQGPQFIFQYYREEENGRGNFPPRFSGLQFPNYSSELNVNALELDDSALYLCATRSSRERDEQFFGPGTRLTVL.

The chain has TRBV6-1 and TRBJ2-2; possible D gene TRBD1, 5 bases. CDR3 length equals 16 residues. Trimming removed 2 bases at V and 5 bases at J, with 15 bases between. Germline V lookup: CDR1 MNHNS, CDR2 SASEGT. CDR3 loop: CASSEYYQGETGELFF. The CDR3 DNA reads TGTGCCAGCAGTGAATATTATCAGGGTGAAACCGGGGAGCTGTTTTTT.

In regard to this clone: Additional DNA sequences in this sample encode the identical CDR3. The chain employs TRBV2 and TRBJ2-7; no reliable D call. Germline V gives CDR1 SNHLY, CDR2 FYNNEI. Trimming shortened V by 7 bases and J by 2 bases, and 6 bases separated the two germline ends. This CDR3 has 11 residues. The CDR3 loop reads CASTGAYEQYF. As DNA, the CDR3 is TGTGCCAGCACTGGGGCCTACGAGCAGTACTTC.

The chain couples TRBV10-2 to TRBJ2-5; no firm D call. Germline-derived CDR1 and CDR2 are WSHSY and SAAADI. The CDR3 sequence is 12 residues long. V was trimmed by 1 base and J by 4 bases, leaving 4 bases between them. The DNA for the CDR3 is TGCGCCAGCAGTGAGTGGGGAGAGACCCAGTACTTC. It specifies CASSEWGETQYF.

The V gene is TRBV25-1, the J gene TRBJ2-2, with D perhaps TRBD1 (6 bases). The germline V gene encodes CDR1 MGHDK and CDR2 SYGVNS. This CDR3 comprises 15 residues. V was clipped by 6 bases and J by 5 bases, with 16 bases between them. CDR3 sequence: CASSDNRDGTGELFF. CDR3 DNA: TGTGCCAGCAGCGACAACAGGGACGGGACCGGGGAGCTGTTTTTT.

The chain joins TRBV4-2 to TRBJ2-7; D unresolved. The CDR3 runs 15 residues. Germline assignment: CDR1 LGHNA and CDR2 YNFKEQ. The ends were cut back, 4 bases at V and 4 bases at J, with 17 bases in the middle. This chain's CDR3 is CASSPSLGAQYEQYF. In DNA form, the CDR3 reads TGTGCCAGCAGCCCCTCCCTGGGTGCGCAATACGAGCAGTACTTC.

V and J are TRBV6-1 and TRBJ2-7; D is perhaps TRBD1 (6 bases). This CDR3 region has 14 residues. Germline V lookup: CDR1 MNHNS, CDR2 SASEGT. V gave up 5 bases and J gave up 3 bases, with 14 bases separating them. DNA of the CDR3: TGTGCCAGCAGTCCAGACAGGTCGAACTACGAGCAGTACTTC. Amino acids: CASSPDRSNYEQYF.

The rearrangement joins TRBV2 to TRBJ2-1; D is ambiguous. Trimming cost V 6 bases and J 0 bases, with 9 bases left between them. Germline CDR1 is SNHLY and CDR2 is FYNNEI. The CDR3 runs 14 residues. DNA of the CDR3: TGTGCCAGCAGGACGCCCTACTCCTACAATGAGCAGTTCTTC. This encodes CASRTPYSYNEQFF. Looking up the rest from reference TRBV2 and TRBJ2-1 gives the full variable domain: EPEVTQTPSHQVTQMGQEVILRCVPISNHLYFYWYRQILGQKVEFLVSFYNNEISEKSEIFDDQFSVERPDGSNFTLKIRSTKLEDSAMYFCASRTPYSYNEQFFGPGTRLTVL.

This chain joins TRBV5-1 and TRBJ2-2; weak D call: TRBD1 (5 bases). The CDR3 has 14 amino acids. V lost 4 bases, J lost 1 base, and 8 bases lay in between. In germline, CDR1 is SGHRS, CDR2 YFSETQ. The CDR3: CASSMTENTGELFF. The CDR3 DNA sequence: TGCGCCAGCAGCATGACAGAGAACACCGGGGAGCTGTTTTTT.

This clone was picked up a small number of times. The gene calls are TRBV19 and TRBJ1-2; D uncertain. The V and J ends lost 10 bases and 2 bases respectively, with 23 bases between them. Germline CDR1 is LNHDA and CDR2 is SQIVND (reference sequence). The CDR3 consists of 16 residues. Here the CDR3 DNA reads TGTGCCACCACCCCAGGTACGGGCCGTCTAAACTATGGCTACACCTTC. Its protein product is CATTPGTGRLNYGYTF.